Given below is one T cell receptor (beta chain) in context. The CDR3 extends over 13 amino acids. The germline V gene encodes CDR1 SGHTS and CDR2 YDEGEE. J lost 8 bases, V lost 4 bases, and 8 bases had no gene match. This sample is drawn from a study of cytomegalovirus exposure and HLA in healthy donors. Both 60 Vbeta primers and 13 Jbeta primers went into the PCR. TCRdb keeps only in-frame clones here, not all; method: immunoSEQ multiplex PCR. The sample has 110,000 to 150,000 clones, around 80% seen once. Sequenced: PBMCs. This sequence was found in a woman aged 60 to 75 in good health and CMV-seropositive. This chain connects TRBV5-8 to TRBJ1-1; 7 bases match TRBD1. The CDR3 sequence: CASSPGTAGEAFF. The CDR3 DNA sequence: TGTGCCAGCAGCCCTGGGACAGCCGGGGAAGCTTTCTTT.